The 24 T cell receptor beta chains in this list originate from one sample, sequenced in a study of cytomegalovirus exposure and HLA in healthy donors. Profiled with immunoSEQ multiplex PCR; TCRdb holds only in-frame clones, not every one. The sample has 150,000 to 180,000 clones; approximately 86% are singletons. Specimen: PBMCs. Source of these receptors: a man aged 18 to 29 in good health and CMV-seropositive.

The rearrangement links TRBV9 to TRBJ1-3; tentatively, D is TRBD1 (6 bases). Trimming took off 3 bases at V and 3 bases at J, with 13 bases between the two ends. Germline CDR1 reads SGDLS; CDR2 reads YYNGEE. This CDR3 spans 15 amino acids. CDR3 in DNA: TGTGCCAGCAGCGGGCCGGGACACGATGGAAACACCATATATTTT. Translating gives CASSGPGHDGNTIYF.

The chain carries TRBV11-3 and TRBJ2-1; possible D gene TRBD2, 6 bases. Deletions cut 5 bases from V and 0 bases from J, with 14 bases between. Germline CDR1 reads SGHNT; CDR2 reads YENEEA. CDR3 length: 16 residues. CDR3 loop: CASSTRDSSSYNEQFF. The DNA for the CDR3 is TGTGCCAGCAGCACGAGGGACTCCAGCTCCTACAATGAGCAGTTCTTC.

The chain combines TRBV2 with TRBJ2-3, with TRBD1 as a possible D gene (6 bases). CDR1 and CDR2 from the germline V gene are SNHLY and FYNNEI. V dropped 4 bases and J dropped 6 bases, with 11 bases sitting between them. The CDR3 has 13 residues. CDR3 bases: TGTGCCAGCAGTGGGACAGTACATGATACGCAGTATTTT. Its translation is CASSGTVHDTQYF.

The V call is TRBV27, the J call TRBJ1-5; the D is unclear. V was trimmed by 2 bases and J by 2 bases, leaving 10 bases between them. Germline-derived CDR1 and CDR2 are MNHEY and SMNVEV (reference sequence). The CDR3 is 15 amino acids. The CDR3 nucleotides are TGTGCCAGCAGTTTAGGAGGAGGTGGCAATCAGCCCCAGCATTTT. It encodes CASSLGGGGNQPQHF.

The sample holds one count of this clone. The chain couples TRBV4-2 to TRBJ2-3; 8 bases fit TRBD2. CDR3 length equals 17 residues. V gave up 5 bases and J gave up 3 bases; unmatched junction bases: 13. The germline V gene encodes CDR1 LGHNA and CDR2 YNFKEQ. CDR3 in amino acids: CASSLKAQTGGTDTQYF. In DNA form, the CDR3 reads TGTGCCAGCAGCTTAAAAGCCCAAACGGGAGGGACAGATACGCAGTATTTT.

In DNA form, the CDR3 reads TGCGCCAGCAGCTTGGACTACCCCCTGTTAGATGAGCAGTTCTTC. This gives the protein CASSLDYPLLDEQFF. The chain couples TRBV5-1 to TRBJ2-1, with D unclear. Germline CDR1 is SGHRS and CDR2 is YFSETQ. Deletions cut 0 bases from V and 8 bases from J, with 15 bases between. This CDR3 is built from 15 residues.

This chain connects TRBV15 to TRBJ2-3; TRBD2 aligns across 9 bases. This CDR3 spans 16 amino acids. The germline gives CDR1 LNHNV, CDR2 YYDKDF (reference sequence). With V trimmed by 5 bases and J by 4 bases, 10 bases remained unmatched. The CDR3 sequence: CATSLLSGRFADTQYF. The CDR3 coding sequence is TGTGCCACCAGCCTTCTGAGCGGGAGGTTCGCAGATACGCAGTATTTT.

The rearrangement links TRBV7-8 to TRBJ1-5; 8 positions agree with TRBD1. J lost 1 base, V lost 3 bases, and 11 bases had no gene match. Looked up from germline, CDR1 is SGHVS and CDR2 is FQNEAQ. The CDR3 is 18 residues long. The CDR3 loop reads CASSLPGQVSVSNQPQHF. Written as DNA, the CDR3 is TGTGCCAGCAGCTTGCCGGGACAGGTTTCAGTCAGCAATCAGCCCCAGCATTTT.

The J gene is TRBJ2-2, the V gene TRBV7-3, with a weak D call TRBD1 (6 bases). The V gene lost 3 bases and the J gene lost 1 base, with 6 bases spanning the gap. The length of the CDR3 is 14 residues. Germline CDR1 is SGHTA and CDR2 is FQGTGA. The CDR3 DNA reads as TGTGCCAGCAGCTTGACAGGGAACACCGGGGAGCTGTTTTTT. Translating gives CASSLTGNTGELFF. Drawing the rest from reference TRBV7-3 and TRBJ2-2, the complete variable domain is GAGVSQTPSNKVTEKGKYVELRCDPISGHTALYWYRQSLGQGPEFLIYFQGTGAADDSGLPNDRFFAVRPEGSVSTLKIQRTERGDSAVYLCASSLTGNTGELFFGEGSRLTVL.

In this sample, this clone turned up once. The chain combines TRBV11-1 with TRBJ2-1, with D possibly TRBD1 on 5 matching bases. CDR1 and CDR2 (germline): SGHAT, FQDESV (reference sequence). With 7 bases removed from V and 5 bases from J, the gap between germline ends came to 21 bases. The CDR3 is 16 amino acids. The CDR3 loop reads CASTSQGAGPDNEQFF. CDR3 DNA: TGTGCCAGCACCTCCCAGGGCGCAGGCCCCGACAATGAGCAGTTCTTC.

The V call is TRBV5-4, the J call TRBJ2-3; 13 nucleotides agree with TRBD2. CDR1 is SGHNT and CDR2 is YYREEE in the germline V gene (reference sequence). J lost 2 bases, V lost 4 bases, and 7 bases had no gene match. This CDR3 region has 17 residues. CDR3 loop: CASSPTGLAGPTDTQYF. The CDR3, as DNA: TGTGCCAGCAGCCCAACGGGACTAGCGGGACCCACAGATACGCAGTATTTT.

The DNA for the CDR3 is TGTGCCAGCAGCTTCAAGACGGGTACCGGGGAGCTGTTTTTT. It translates to CASSFKTGTGELFF. The V gene is TRBV11-2, the J gene TRBJ2-2; D is ambiguous. The V gene lost 3 bases and the J gene lost 5 bases, with 10 bases spanning the gap. CDR3 length equals 14 residues. The germline V gene encodes CDR1 SGHAT and CDR2 FQNNGV. Combining the CDR3 with reference TRBV11-2 and TRBJ2-2 gives the whole variable domain EAGVAQSPRYKIIEKRQSVAFWCNPISGHATLYWYQQILGQGPKLLIQFQNNGVVDDSQLPKDRFSAERLKGVDSTLKIQPAKLEDSAVYLCASSFKTGTGELFFGEGSRLTVL.

The V gene is TRBV6-6, the J gene TRBJ1-5; D gene unclear. The ends were cut back, 5 bases at V and 4 bases at J, with 9 bases in the middle. Per germline, CDR1 MNHNY and CDR2 SVGAGI (reference sequence). CDR3 size: 13 residues. CDR3 amino acids: CASSPSRNQPQHF. In DNA, the CDR3 is TGTGCCAGCAGTCCGTCGAGAAATCAGCCCCAGCATTTT.

The rearrangement uses TRBV7-9 and TRBJ1-1, with D possibly being TRBD1 (5 bases). Germline V gives CDR1 SEHNR, CDR2 FQNEAQ (reference sequence). The CDR3 spans 16 residues. Trimming pared 0 bases from V and 0 bases from J, leaving 11 bases between. The CDR3, as DNA: TGTGCCAGCAGCTTAGCTACAGGAGAGATGAACACTGAAGCTTTCTTT. Protein sequence: CASSLATGEMNTEAFF.

V gene TRBV9 combines with J gene TRBJ2-7, with 9 bases lining up with TRBD1. V shed 1 base, J shed 5 bases, and the junction held 7 bases outside the gene matches. CDR1 is SGDLS and CDR2 is YYNGEE in the germline V gene. The CDR3 is 15 amino acids. The CDR3 sequence: CASSVLGTGWHEQYF. The DNA for the CDR3 is TGTGCCAGCAGCGTACTTGGGACAGGGTGGCACGAGCAGTACTTC.

The chain is built from TRBV4-3 and TRBJ2-3; D possibly corresponds to TRBD1 (5 bases). Trimming removed 1 base from V and 1 base from J, with 15 bases in between. Germline CDR1 is LGHNA and CDR2 is YSLEER. This CDR3 has 17 residues. The DNA for the CDR3 is TGCGCCAGCAGCCAAGGGGGCCCCTCCACAGGCACAGATACGCAGTATTTT. Amino acid sequence: CASSQGGPSTGTDTQYF.

The rearrangement links TRBV15 to TRBJ2-7; weak D call: TRBD1 (6 bases). Germline CDR1 is LNHNV and CDR2 is YYDKDF (reference sequence). Between the trimmed V and J ends, which lost 1 base and 0 bases, there was a span of 13 bases. This CDR3 has 16 amino acids. CDR3 residues: CATSRGPDRCSYEQYF. CDR3 sequence (DNA): TGTGCCACCAGCAGAGGGCCCGACAGGTGCTCCTACGAGCAGTACTTC.

This clone was picked up a small number of times. This sample includes further DNA sequences coding for the same CDR3. This chain joins TRBV6-5 and TRBJ1-2; D may be TRBD1 (5 bases). The CDR3 is made up of 13 amino acids. V was pared by 2 bases and J by 5 bases, with 9 bases between. Germline V CDR1 and CDR2: MNHEY, SVGAGI. In DNA, the CDR3 is TGTGCCAGCAGTTACCAGGGAGGGTATGGCTACACCTTC. Protein: CASSYQGGYGYTF.

This clone appeared a single time. V and J are TRBV5-1 and TRBJ1-3; TRBD1 matches at 7 bases. Germline CDR1 is SGHRS and CDR2 is YFSETQ. J lost 2 bases, V lost 7 bases, and 12 bases had no gene match. The length of the CDR3 is 16 residues. CDR3 bases: TGCGCCAGCCAGCCTAGACAGGGAGGCCCTGGAAACACCATATATTTT. This codes for CASQPRQGGPGNTIYF.

This clone was counted a single time. J is TRBJ2-2 and V is TRBV4-3; TRBD2 matches 13 bases. J lost 5 bases, V lost 2 bases, and 5 bases had no gene match. The CDR3 is 17 amino acids. The V gene's germline CDR1 is LGHNA and CDR2 YSLEER. This CDR3 is CASSQTKTSGGTGELFF. The CDR3 nucleotides read TGCGCCAGCAGCCAAACGAAGACTAGCGGGGGGACCGGGGAGCTGTTTTTT.

This chain joins TRBV29-1 and TRBJ1-4, with D perhaps matching TRBD1 (5 bases). Between the trimmed V and J ends, which lost 5 bases and 8 bases, there was a span of 18 bases. There are 14 residues in the CDR3. CDR1 SQVTM and CDR2 ANQGSEA come from the germline V gene. CDR3: CSVSDTRVVEKLFF. In DNA, the CDR3 is TGCAGCGTTTCCGACACCAGGGTCGTCGAAAAACTGTTTTTT. The entire variable domain, with the rest obtained from reference TRBV29-1 and TRBJ1-4, is as follows: SAVISQKPSRDICQRGTSLTIQCQVDSQVTMMFWYRQQPGQSLTLIATANQGSEATYESGFVIDKFPISRPNLTFSTLTVSNMSPEDSSIYLCSVSDTRVVEKLFFGSGTQLSVL.

The genes are TRBV6-1 and TRBJ1-1; 7 bases line up with TRBD1. The V gene's germline CDR1 is MNHNS and CDR2 SASEGT. This CDR3 contains 12 residues. V shed 6 bases and J 8 bases; nucleotides not matched to a gene: 6. CDR3 residues: CASSKTGIEAFF. CDR3 nucleotide sequence: TGTGCCAGCAGCAAGACAGGGATAGAAGCTTTCTTT.

This CDR3 is CASSPRQGSVSYGYTF. The CDR3 nucleotides read TGCGCCAGCAGCCCCCGACAGGGTTCCGTATCCTATGGCTACACCTTC. The rearrangement uses TRBV4-3 and TRBJ1-2; TRBD1 agrees at 7 bases. Germline CDR1 and CDR2: LGHNA and YSLEER. J lost 4 bases, V lost 4 bases, and 12 bases had no gene match. This CDR3 comprises 16 residues.

The chain uses TRBV11-2 and TRBJ2-1; D is unresolved. This CDR3 has 14 residues. Per the germline V gene, CDR1 is SGHAT and CDR2 is FQNNGV. V dropped 5 bases and J dropped 5 bases, with 13 bases sitting between them. DNA for the CDR3: TGTGCCAGCAGCCCACGCTTGGCCCACAATGAGCAGTTCTTC. Translation gives CASSPRLAHNEQFF.